This paragraph reports one T cell receptor beta chain. This sample is drawn from a study of CD8 T cells in Susac syndrome. Healthy donors served as the controls. They were matched for age and sex. Germline V gene sequence: CDR1 SGHDT, CDR2 YYEEEE. Between the trimmed V and J ends, which lost 2 bases and 5 bases, there was a span of 8 bases. This CDR3 region has 14 residues. RNA in amounts of about 0.45 to 1 ug was reverse transcribed with random hexamers. Each CDR3 protein gets one entry after TCRdb re-called the immunoSEQ multiplex PCR reads with MiXCR. This table has about 160,000 distinct CDR3 sequences, roughly 94% appearing once.

Input material: CD4+ T cells from PBMCs. The TCR sequence derives from a human donor in good health. The J gene is TRBJ1-6, the V gene TRBV5-6; the D is unclear. CDR3 protein: CASSFGRNNSPLHF. Here the CDR3 DNA reads TGTGCCAGCAGCTTCGGACGTAATAATTCACCCCTCCACTTT.